One T cell receptor (beta chain) is described in this entry. This entry is derived from a study of blood T cell repertoires in COVID-19. Losses at the gene ends were 6 bases for V and 10 bases for J; bases not matched to a gene: 2. CDR3 length: 13 residues. Germline CDR1 MNHEY, CDR2 SVGAGI. Per the original methods: Nucleated cell counts were estimated from reference gene primer amplification. The repertoire was sequenced with immunoSEQ multiplex PCR; TCRdb's copy has only in-frame clones and lacks some. D and trimming were read from the DNA, whereas the V and J calls and clone size are those reported in that table. The profile shows about 180,000 clones, about 87% of them singletons.

The sequence came from a woman aged 45-59 years with acute or convalescent COVID-19. The sequencing sample was made of peripheral blood. The chain recombines TRBV6-5 with TRBJ1-6, with 11 bases identical to TRBD1. The CDR3 DNA sequence: TGTGCCAGCAGGGACAGGGGGCAATCACCCCTCCACTTT. Translated, it gives CASRDRGQSPLHF.